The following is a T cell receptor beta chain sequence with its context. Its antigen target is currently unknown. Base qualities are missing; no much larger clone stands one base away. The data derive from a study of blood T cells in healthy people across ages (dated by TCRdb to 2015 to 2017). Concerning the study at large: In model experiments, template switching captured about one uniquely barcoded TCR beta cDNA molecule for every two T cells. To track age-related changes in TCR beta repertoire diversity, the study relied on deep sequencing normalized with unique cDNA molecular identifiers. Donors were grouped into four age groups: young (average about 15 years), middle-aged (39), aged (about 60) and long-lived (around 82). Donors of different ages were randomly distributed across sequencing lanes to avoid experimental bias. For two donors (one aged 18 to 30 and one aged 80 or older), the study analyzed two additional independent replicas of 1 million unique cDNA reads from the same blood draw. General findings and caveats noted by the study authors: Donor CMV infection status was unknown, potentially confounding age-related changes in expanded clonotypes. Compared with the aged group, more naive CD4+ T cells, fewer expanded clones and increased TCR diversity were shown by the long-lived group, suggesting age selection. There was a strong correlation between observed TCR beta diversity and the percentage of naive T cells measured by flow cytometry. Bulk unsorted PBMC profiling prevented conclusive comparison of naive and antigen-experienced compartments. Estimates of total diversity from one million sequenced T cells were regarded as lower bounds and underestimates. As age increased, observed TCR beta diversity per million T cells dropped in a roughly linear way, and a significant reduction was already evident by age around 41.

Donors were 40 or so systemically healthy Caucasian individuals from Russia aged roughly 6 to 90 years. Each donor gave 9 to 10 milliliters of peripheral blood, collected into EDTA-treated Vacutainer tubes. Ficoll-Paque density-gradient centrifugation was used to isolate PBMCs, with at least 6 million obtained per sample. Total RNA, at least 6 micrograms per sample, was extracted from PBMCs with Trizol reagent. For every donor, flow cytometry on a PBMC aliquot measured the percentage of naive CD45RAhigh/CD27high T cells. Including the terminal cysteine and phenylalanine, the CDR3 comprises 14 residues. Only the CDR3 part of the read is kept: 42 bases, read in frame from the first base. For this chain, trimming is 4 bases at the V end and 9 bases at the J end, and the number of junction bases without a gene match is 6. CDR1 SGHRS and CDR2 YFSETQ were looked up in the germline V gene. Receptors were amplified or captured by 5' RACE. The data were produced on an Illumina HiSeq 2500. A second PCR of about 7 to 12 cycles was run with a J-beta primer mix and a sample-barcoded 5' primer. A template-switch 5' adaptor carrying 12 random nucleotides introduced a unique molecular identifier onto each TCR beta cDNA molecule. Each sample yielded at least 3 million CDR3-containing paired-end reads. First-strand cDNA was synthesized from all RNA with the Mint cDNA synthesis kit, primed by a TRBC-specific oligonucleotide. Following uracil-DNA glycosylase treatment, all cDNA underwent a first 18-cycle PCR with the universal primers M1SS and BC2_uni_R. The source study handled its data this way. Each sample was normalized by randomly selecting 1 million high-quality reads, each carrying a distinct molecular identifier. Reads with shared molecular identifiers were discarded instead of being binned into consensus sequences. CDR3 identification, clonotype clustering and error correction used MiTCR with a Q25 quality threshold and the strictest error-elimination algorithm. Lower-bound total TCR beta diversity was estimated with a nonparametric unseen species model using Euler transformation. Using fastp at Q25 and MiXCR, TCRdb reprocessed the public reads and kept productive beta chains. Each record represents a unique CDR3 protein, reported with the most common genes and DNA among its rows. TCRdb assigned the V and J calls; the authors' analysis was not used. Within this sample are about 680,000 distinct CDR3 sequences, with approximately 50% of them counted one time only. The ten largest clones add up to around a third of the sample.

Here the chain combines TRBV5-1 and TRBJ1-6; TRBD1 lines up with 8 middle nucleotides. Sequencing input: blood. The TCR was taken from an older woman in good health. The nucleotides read TGCGCCAGCAGCCAGACAGGGGAAGGTTCACCCCTCCACTTT. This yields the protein CASSQTGEGSPLHF.